This T cell receptor beta chain was captured in a study of T cell responses to AZD1222 COVID-19 vaccine. Study conclusions and caveats: The donor cohort was predominantly white British with a female majority, and clonal diversity may have been underestimated. Repertoires were collected only later (after the peak T cell response had occurred).

This CDR3 comprises 12 residues. The germline V gene encodes CDR1 SGHRS and CDR2 YFSETQ. The V and J ends lost 6 bases and 2 bases respectively, with 8 bases between them. Regarding this clone: Its antigen is undetermined.

The data were produced by immunoSEQ multiplex PCR, yet TCRdb's version contains in-frame clones alone and is incomplete. The sample contains about 140,000 clones, approximately 90% of which appear only once. This sequence originates from an adult in good health. The sample here was peripheral blood, taken on day 0 of AZD1222 vaccination. The chain combines TRBV5-1 with TRBJ1-2; D call uncertain. CDR3 in amino acids: CASTDGNYGYTF. In DNA, the CDR3 is TGCGCCAGCACGGACGGAAACTATGGCTACACCTTC.